This T cell receptor beta chain was recovered during a study of early stage breast cancer tumors. Study in general: Most invasive tumors, about 80% of the 16, were ER+/PR+/HER2-. Samples were sequenced at around 10-fold average coverage. Study-level results: Unsorted bulk genomic DNA sequencing lacked pairing and functional marker data. Enriched TCRB sequences shared across patients were mostly commonly generated sequences.

Sequencing used immunoSEQ multiplex PCR; TCRdb keeps in-frame clones, though not all of them. The top ten clones hold 10% to 15% of a sample with roughly 30,000 clones, 80% of them seen once. CDR3 length: 16 amino acids. Germline lookup yields CDR1 SSHAT and CDR2 FNYEAQ (reference sequence). Points on this clone: The target antigen is unknown. The junction departs from the called germline gene at one end, perhaps through a read error.

The genes are TRBV7-7 and TRBJ2-1; D possibly corresponds to TRBD2 (7 bases). Material: blood. The source is a person in their sixties or seventies with breast cancer. The CDR3 is CASSLGASGNRDEQFF. Written as DNA, the CDR3 is TGTGCTAGCAGCTTAGGGGCTAGCGGAAACAGGGATGAGCAGTTCTTC.